These T cell receptor beta chains were read from a single sample in a study of blood T cell repertoires in COVID-19. Profiled with immunoSEQ multiplex PCR; TCRdb holds only in-frame clones, not every one. The sample lists roughly 120,000 clones; about 86% were seen once. Sequencing input: peripheral blood. These receptor sequences come from a woman aged 45-65 years with active or convalescent COVID-19. Both conserved end residues are part of each CDR3. Each record gives: D gene, clone size, J gene, CDR3 length, V gene, CDR3 protein, CDR3 DNA. The D gene is left open where the match is weak. Not every row has a clone size; where given, it reads once, few, many or a size class.

.,.,TRBJ1-6,15,TRBV5-1,CASSLTGFDNSPLHF,TGCGCCAGCAGCTTGACAGGGTTCGATAATTCACCCCTCCACTTT
.,few,TRBJ2-7,15,TRBV19,CASSRGDLSNFEQYF,TGTGCCAGTAGTAGAGGGGACTTATCAAATTTCGAGCAGTACTTC
.,once,TRBJ1-2,14,TRBV2,CASSEVRDGAGYTF,TGTGCCAGCAGTGAAGTGCGGGACGGCGCTGGCTACACCTTC
.,.,TRBJ2-1,13,TRBV10-3,CAISELAENEQFF,TGTGCCATCAGTGAACTAGCAGAAAATGAGCAGTTCTTC
TRBD2,.,TRBJ2-7,14,TRBV9,CASSARTSGYEQYF,TGTGCCAGCAGCGCCCGGACTAGCGGGTACGAGCAGTACTTC
.,.,TRBJ2-6,17,TRBV12-5,CASGLVTGSRGANVLTF,TGTGCTAGTGGTTTGGTAACGGGGTCGCGGGGGGCCAACGTCCTGACTTTC
.,.,TRBJ1-3,13,TRBV5-1,CASSSSSGNTIYF,TGCGCCAGCAGCTCCAGCTCTGGAAACACCATATATTTT
TRBD2,.,TRBJ2-1,17,TRBV10-3,CAISLRQGGRTYNEQFF,TGTGCCATCAGTCTCCGCCAGGGCGGGAGAACCTACAATGAGCAGTTCTTC
.,.,TRBJ2-7,16,TRBV4-1,CASSQARTGRGYEQYF,TGCGCCAGCAGCCAGGCACGAACCGGACGCGGGTACGAGCAGTACTTC
TRBD2,.,TRBJ2-7,16,TRBV11-1,CASSSRAGEPSYEQYF,TGTGCCAGCAGCTCCCGAGCGGGAGAGCCTTCCTACGAGCAGTACTTC
.,.,TRBJ1-4,12,TRBV2,CASSALLEKLFF,TGTGCCAGCAGTGCGCTATTAGAAAAACTGTTTTTT
.,.,TRBJ1-5,13,TRBV6-5,CASSPGTREPQHF,TGTGCCAGCAGTCCCGGGACTAGGGAGCCCCAGCATTTT
.,.,TRBJ1-3,18,TRBV7-8,CASSSDRGLANSGNTIYF,TGTGCCAGCAGCTCGGACCGAGGGTTGGCAAACTCTGGAAACACCATATATTTT
.,.,TRBJ1-1,13,TRBV27,CASSPGGSPAAFF,TGTGCCAGCAGCCCTGGGGGCTCCCCGGCAGCTTTCTTT
.,.,TRBJ1-6,14,TRBV7-8,CASSPAAPNSPLHF,TGTGCCAGCAGCCCCGCGGCCCCTAATTCACCCCTCCACTTT
.,once,TRBJ1-5,13,TRBV9,CASSPGGNQPQHF,TGTGCCAGCAGCCCCGGGGGGAATCAGCCCCAGCATTTT
TRBD2,few,TRBJ2-1,16,TRBV9,CASSGRAGGPRNEQFF,TGTGCCAGCAGCGGAAGAGCGGGAGGGCCCCGCAATGAGCAGTTCTTC
TRBD2,.,TRBJ2-3,13,TRBV6-4,CASGQERESTQYF,TGTGCCAGCGGTCAGGAGCGGGAGAGCACGCAGTATTTT
.,.,TRBJ2-3,13,TRBV29-1,CSVEPANTDTQYF,TGCAGCGTTGAGCCTGCGAACACAGATACGCAGTATTTT
TRBD2,once,TRBJ2-1,16,TRBV5-1,CASSLGTSGGYNEQFF,TGCGCCAGCAGCTTGGGGACTAGCGGAGGCTACAATGAGCAGTTCTTC
.,.,TRBJ1-5,14,TRBV19,CASSSSGLNQPQHF,TGTGCCAGTAGTTCGTCAGGGTTGAATCAGCCCCAGCATTTT
TRBD2,.,TRBJ2-1,16,TRBV19,CASSGLRGRGYNEQFF,TGTGCCAGTAGTGGGCTCCGCGGGAGAGGGTACAATGAGCAGTTCTTC
.,.,TRBJ1-5,13,TRBV24-1,CATSDGSNQPQHF,TGTGCCACCAGTGATGGTAGTAATCAGCCCCAGCATTTT
TRBD1,.,TRBJ1-1,14,TRBV2,CAGRQGAQNTEAFF,TGTGCCGGTAGACAGGGGGCACAGAACACTGAAGCTTTCTTT
.,few,TRBJ1-2,14,TRBV28,CASSLWGNQGGYTF,TGTGCCAGCAGTTTATGGGGAAACCAGGGAGGCTACACCTTC
.,.,TRBJ2-7,13,TRBV3-1/TRBV3-2,CASSRTDSAEQYF,TGTGCCAGCAGCCGGACCGATAGCGCCGAGCAGTACTTC
TRBD2,.,TRBJ2-3,15,TRBV5-1,CASSRPSGVTDTQYF,TGCGCCAGCAGCCGCCCTAGCGGAGTCACAGATACGCAGTATTTT
TRBD2,once,TRBJ2-7,14,TRBV7-2,CASSRSGISYEQYF,TGTGCCAGCAGCCGCAGCGGGATTAGCTACGAGCAGTACTTC